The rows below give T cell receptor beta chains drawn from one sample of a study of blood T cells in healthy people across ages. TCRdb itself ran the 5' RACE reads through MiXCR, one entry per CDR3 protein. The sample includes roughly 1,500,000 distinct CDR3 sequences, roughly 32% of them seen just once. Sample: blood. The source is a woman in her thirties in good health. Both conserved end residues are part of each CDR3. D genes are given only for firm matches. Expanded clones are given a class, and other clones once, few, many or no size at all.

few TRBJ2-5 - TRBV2 TGTGCCAGCAGTGAAACCTTTTCTCCACTAAGTAGCAAAGAGACCCAGTACTTC CASSETFSPLSSKETQYF
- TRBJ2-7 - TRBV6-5 TGTGCCAGCAGTTACTCGTTGCAGGGTCACTACGAGCAGTACTTC CASSYSLQGHYEQYF
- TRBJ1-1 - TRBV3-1 TGCGCCAGCAGCCCGGGGGCCGACGGATACACTGAAGCTTTCTTT CASSPGADGYTEAFF
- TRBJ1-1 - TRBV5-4 TGTGCCGGCAGCGACCTCTCAGGGGCCACTGAAGCTTTCTTT CAGSDLSGATEAFF
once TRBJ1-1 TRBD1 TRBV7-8 TGTGCCAGCAGCTTGCAGGGGGTGTGCACTGAAGCTTTCTTT CASSLQGVCTEAFF
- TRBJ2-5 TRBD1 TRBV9 TGTGCCAGCAGCAACCGGGACAGGGAAGAGACCCAGTACTTC CASSNRDREETQYF
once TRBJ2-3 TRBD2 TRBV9 TGTGCCAGCAGCGTAGAACCCGGGACTAGCGGGAGGCGCGAGTCCACAGATACGCAGTATTTT CASSVEPGTSGRRESTDTQYF
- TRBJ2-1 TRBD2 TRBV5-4 TGTGCCAGCAGCTTGGCCGGGGGGGCCCTCTACAATGAGCAGTTCTTC CASSLAGGALYNEQFF
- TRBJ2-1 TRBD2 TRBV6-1 TGTGCCACCCTAGCGGGGGGGCTTAAGCAGTTCTTC CATLAGGLKQFF
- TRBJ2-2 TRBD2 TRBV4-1 TGCGCCAGCAGCCAAGAGGCTAGCGGGGGGGCAAACCGTCCCGGGGAGCTGTTTTTT CASSQEASGGANRPGELFF
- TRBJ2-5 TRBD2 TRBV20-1 TGCAGTGCTGAACCGGGACTAGCGGCTCAAGAGACCCAGTACTTC CSAEPGLAAQETQYF
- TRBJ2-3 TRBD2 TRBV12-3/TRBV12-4 TGTGCCAGCAGTACACCGGGACTAGCGGGAGTGACGGCAGATACGCAGTATTTT CASSTPGLAGVTADTQYF
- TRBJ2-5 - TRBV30 TGTGCCGGTGCTAACTCCTACGTGCAGTACTTC CAGANSYVQYF
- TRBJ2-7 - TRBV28 TGTGCCAGCAGCCAGATACAGGGTTTCCACGAGCAGTACTTC CASSQIQGFHEQYF
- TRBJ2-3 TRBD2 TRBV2 TGTGCCAGCAGGCTAGCGGGGGGTTCCGCAGATACGCAGTATTTT CASRLAGGSADTQYF
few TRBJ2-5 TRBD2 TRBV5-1 TGCGCCAGCGGCCGGGGGGAAAAAGAGACCCAGTACTTC CASGRGEKETQYF
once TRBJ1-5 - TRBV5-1 TGCGCCAGCAGCCACGGGACGGGGTTAAATCAGCCCCAGCATTTT CASSHGTGLNQPQHF
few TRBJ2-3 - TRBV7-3 TGTGCCAGCAGCTTAGACAGATCAGGACACGGTACGCAGTATTTT CASSLDRSGHGTQYF
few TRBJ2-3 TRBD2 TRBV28 TGTGCCAGCAGTTTAGCAGGGACTAGCGGGTACACGCAGTATTTT CASSLAGTSGYTQYF
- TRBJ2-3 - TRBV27 TGTGCCAGCAGTCACTCGGGCCGGGGGACAGATACGCAGTATTTT CASSHSGRGTDTQYF
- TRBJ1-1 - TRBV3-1 TGTGCCAGCAGCCAAGGAACCTCCGGCGGAGCTTTCTTT CASSQGTSGGAFF
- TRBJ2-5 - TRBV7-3 TGTGCCAGCAGCTTAAGAAGGGGACAGCGGGGAGAGACCCAGTACTTC CASSLRRGQRGETQYF
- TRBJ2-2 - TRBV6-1 TGTGCCAGCAGTGAATGGGGGGCGCTCGCCGGGGAGCTGTTTTTT CASSEWGALAGELFF
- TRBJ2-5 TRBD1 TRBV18 TGTGCCAGCTCACCCCCACGTCCGGACAGGGTGGAAGAGACCCAGTACTTC CASSPPRPDRVEETQYF
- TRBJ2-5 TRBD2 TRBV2 TGTGCCAGCAGGCTACAATCCGGGACTAGTTCCCACGAGACCCGGTACTTC CASRLQSGTSSHETRYF
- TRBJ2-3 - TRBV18 TGTGCCAGCCCGCCCGGGAGTGGGACCTACACAGATACGCAGTATTTT CASPPGSGTYTDTQYF